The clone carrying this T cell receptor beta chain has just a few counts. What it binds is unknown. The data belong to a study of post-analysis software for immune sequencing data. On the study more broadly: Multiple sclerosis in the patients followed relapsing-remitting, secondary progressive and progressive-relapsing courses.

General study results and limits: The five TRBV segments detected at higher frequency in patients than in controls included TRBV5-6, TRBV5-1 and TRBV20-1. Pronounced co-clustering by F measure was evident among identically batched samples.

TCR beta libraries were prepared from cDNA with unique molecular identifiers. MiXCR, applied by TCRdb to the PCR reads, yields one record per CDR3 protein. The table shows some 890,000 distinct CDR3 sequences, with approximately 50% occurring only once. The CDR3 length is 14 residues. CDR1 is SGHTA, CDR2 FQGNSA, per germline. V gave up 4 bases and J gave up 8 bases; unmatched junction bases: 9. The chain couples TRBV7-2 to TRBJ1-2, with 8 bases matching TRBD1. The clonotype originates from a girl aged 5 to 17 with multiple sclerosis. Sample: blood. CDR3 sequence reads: CASSYTGGAIGYTF. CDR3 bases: TGTGCCAGCAGCTACACAGGGGGGGCTATAGGCTACACCTTC.